The 32 T cell receptor beta chains given below trace back to one sample, sequenced in a study of human T cells and chemical hapten exposure. TCRdb reanalysed the RACE reads using MiXCR and keeps one entry per CDR3 protein. The table has tens of thousands of distinct CDR3 sequences, over 8.5% seen once. Time point: patch test 3, about 24 weeks after DPC sensitization. The sample's treatment: therapeutic diphenylcyclopropenone sensitization with weekly scalp DPC. The source material was whole blood, sampled in connection with sensitization to the hapten diphenylcyclopropenone (DPC). The receptors stem from a woman between 45 and 60 years old with alopecia areata. Some clones in this sample may be carry-over from other donors' samples.

The chain uses TRBV28 and TRBJ2-5; 12 bases are shared with TRBD2. CDR1 is MDHEN, CDR2 SYDVKM, per germline. CDR3 length: 15 residues. V shed 5 bases and J 5 bases; nucleotides not matched to a gene: 6. CDR3 nucleotides: TGTGCCAGCAGTCAGTGGACTAGCGGGGCGGAGACCCAGTACTTC. Protein: CASSQWTSGAETQYF.

This clonotype was observed once. With a much larger clone just one base away, this may be a read error. The rearrangement links TRBV6-1 to TRBJ1-5, with D unresolved. CDR3 length: 15 amino acids. Between the trimmed V and J ends, which lost 7 bases and 1 base, there was a span of 14 bases. The germline V gene encodes CDR1 MNHNS and CDR2 SASEGT. The CDR3 region is CASIPPVGSNQPQHF. Here the CDR3 DNA reads TGTGCCAGCATTCCGCCTGTGGGGAGCAATCAGCCCCAGCATTTT.

The chain has TRBV7-7 and TRBJ2-4; 9 nucleotides agree with TRBD1. Losses at the gene ends were 4 bases for V and 12 bases for J; bases not matched to a gene: 4. This CDR3 is built from 12 residues. Germline V gives CDR1 SSHAT, CDR2 FNYEAQ (reference sequence). The CDR3 DNA reads as TGTGCCAGCAGCTACCGGGACAGGGCTCAGTACTTC. Its protein is CASSYRDRAQYF.

Regarding this clonotype: Given the absence of the conserved phenylalanine or tryptophan at the CDR3 end, a read error is likely. V gene TRBV6-5 combines with J gene TRBJ2-3, with 7 bases aligning to TRBD2. The J segment lost 0 bases and the V segment lost 6 bases, leaving 6 bases of the junction unmatched. In germline, CDR1 is MNHEY, CDR2 SVGAGI. There are 15 residues in the CDR3. This CDR3 is CASRELARSTDTQYL. The DNA of the CDR3 is TGTGCCAGCAGGGAACTAGCGCGTAGCACAGATACGCAGTATTTG.

V usage is TRBV28 and J usage is TRBJ2-7; maybe TRBD1 (6 bases). V was trimmed by 5 bases and J by 10 bases, leaving 12 bases between them. The CDR3 length is 11 residues. The germline gives CDR1 MDHEN, CDR2 SYDVKM. This CDR3 reads CASSLGTNQYF. The CDR3 nucleotides read TGTGCCAGCAGTCTTGGGACAAACCAGTACTTC.

The table lists this clonotype with many counts. This chain joins TRBV11-2 and TRBJ2-7; no clear D. Germline assignment: CDR1 SGHAT and CDR2 FQNNGV. The CDR3 spans 13 residues. V gave up 4 bases and J gave up 2 bases, with 9 bases separating them. Here the CDR3 DNA reads TGTGCCAGCAGCTCCCTAGGGACCTACGAGCAGTACTTC. Protein sequence: CASSSLGTYEQYF.

The chain recombines TRBV3-1 with TRBJ1-2, with TRBD1 as a possible D gene (6 bases). The ends were cut back, 3 bases at V and 3 bases at J, with 17 bases in the middle. The germline CDR1 and CDR2 sequences are LGHDT and YNNKEL (reference sequence). This CDR3 has 16 residues. CDR3 in DNA: TGTGCCAGCAGCCAGGCGACAGGCACCTGGGACTATGGCTACACCTTC. This encodes CASSQATGTWDYGYTF.

This clonotype came up a few times. The chain combines TRBV6-5 with TRBJ1-1; D not resolved. There are 13 residues in the CDR3. V shed 6 bases and J shed 1 base, with 9 bases lying between them. Germline CDR1 and CDR2: MNHEY and SVGAGI. As DNA, the CDR3 is TGTGCCAGCAGCCGACTGAAGAACACTGAAGCTTTCTTT. Translation: CASSRLKNTEAFF.

The gene calls are TRBV6-1 and TRBJ2-7; perhaps TRBD2 as D (6 bases). V was trimmed by 0 bases and J by 2 bases, leaving 17 bases between them. The CDR3 contains 17 residues. The V gene's germline CDR1 is MNHNS and CDR2 SASEGT. The CDR3 coding sequence is TGTGCCAGCAGTGAAGCGCTCGGGGGACCGATCCCCTACGAGCAGTACTTC. This codes for CASSEALGGPIPYEQYF.

The chain joins TRBV7-8 to TRBJ1-1, with D uncertain. The germline V gene encodes CDR1 SGHVS and CDR2 FQNEAQ. The length of the CDR3 is 14 residues. V was cut by 4 bases and J by 4 bases, with 13 bases left in between. Written as DNA, the CDR3 is TGTGCCAGCAGCTCTGAGTGGTCGGTCACTGAAGCTTTCTTT. Its translation is CASSSEWSVTEAFF.

This chain connects TRBV7-2 to TRBJ2-2; D might be TRBD2 (7 bases). CDR3 length: 15 amino acids. The germline V gene encodes CDR1 SGHTA and CDR2 FQGNSA. The germline V and J ends were trimmed by 6 bases and 4 bases, with 15 bases remaining between them. This chain's CDR3 is CASRPPGGRTGELFF. CDR3 DNA sequence: TGTGCCAGCAGACCGCCCGGGGGGCGCACCGGGGAGCTGTTTTTT.

This clonotype has only a few counts. This chain connects TRBV28 to TRBJ2-7; the D gene is possibly TRBD1 (7 bases). Trimming shortened V by 3 bases and J by 12 bases, and 21 bases separated the two germline ends. The length of the CDR3 is 14 residues. CDR1 MDHEN and CDR2 SYDVKM come from the germline V gene. The DNA for the CDR3 is TGTGCCAGCAGTTTCTCCAGGGGGGTTGGGGTCATGTACTTC. This sequence encodes CASSFSRGVGVMYF.

This clonotype was seen many times. This chain joins TRBV11-3 and TRBJ2-1, with 8 bases lining up with TRBD2. After removal of 2 bases from V and 9 bases from J, the junction contained 9 bases not matched to a gene. This CDR3 is built from 15 residues. Per germline, CDR1 SGHNT and CDR2 YENEEA. CDR3 loop: CASSLISGGNTEQFF. The DNA of the CDR3 is TGTGCCAGCAGCTTAATCAGCGGGGGAAACACTGAGCAGTTCTTC.

This clonotype has only a few counts. The genes are TRBV7-2 and TRBJ2-5, with TRBD2 matching 10 bases. CDR1 and CDR2 (germline): SGHTA, FQGNSA. Losses at the gene ends were 4 bases for V and 3 bases for J; bases not matched to a gene: 5. The CDR3 runs 15 residues. CDR3 sequence: CASSWIAGGEETQYF. For the CDR3, the DNA is TGTGCCAGCAGCTGGATAGCGGGGGGAGAAGAGACCCAGTACTTC.

This clonotype was seen many times. V usage is TRBV6-5 and J usage is TRBJ1-5; 7 bases line up with TRBD1. CDR1 MNHEY and CDR2 SVGAGI come from the germline V gene. V was clipped by 4 bases and J by 1 base; unmatched bases: 7. The CDR3 extends over 16 amino acids. The CDR3 DNA is TGTGCCAGCAGTTCCTACAGGGGAGGAAGCAATCAGCCCCAGCATTTT. The encoded protein is CASSSYRGGSNQPQHF.

The V call is TRBV6-1, the J call TRBJ2-5, with 7 bases lining up with TRBD1. Trimming removed 7 bases from V and 1 base from J; junction bases left unmatched: 6. The CDR3 runs to 14 residues. Per germline, CDR1 MNHNS and CDR2 SASEGT. In DNA form, the CDR3 reads TGTGCCAGCACCTCCGGGACAGCCCAAGAGACCCAGTACTTC. It codes for CASTSGTAQETQYF.

The V call is TRBV2, the J call TRBJ2-2, with 10 bases that match TRBD1. CDR1 is SNHLY and CDR2 is FYNNEI in the germline V gene. V was pared by 7 bases and J by 0 bases, with 5 bases of the junction left unmatched. CDR3 length equals 16 residues. For the CDR3, the DNA is TGTGCCAGCACCCGGGACAGGGGCGCGAACACCGGGGAGCTGTTTTTT. This gives the protein CASTRDRGANTGELFF.

The chain couples TRBV5-1 to TRBJ2-1; D ambiguous. Germline V lookup: CDR1 SGHRS, CDR2 YFSETQ. CDR3 size: 14 residues. With 0 bases removed from V and 7 bases from J, the gap between germline ends came to 11 bases. The CDR3 DNA reads TGCGCCAGCAGCTTGGCCGTTCACCCTAATGAGCAGTTCTTC. It translates to CASSLAVHPNEQFF.

The rearrangement uses TRBV21-1 and TRBJ2-4; the table gives TRBD2 as D, unverified against the DNA. TRBV21-1 is noted as a pseudogene. The CDR3 totals 16 residues. CDR3 nucleotides: TGTCGGACTGGAGGGCAGACCCAACTAGCCAAAAACATTCAGTACTTC. Its protein product is CRTGGQTQLAKNIQYF.

This clonotype was detected a few times. The J gene is TRBJ1-2, the V gene TRBV7-3; D is possibly TRBD1 (5 bases). In germline, CDR1 is SGHTA, CDR2 FQGTGA. The CDR3 length is 16 residues. Trimming pared 5 bases from V and 2 bases from J, leaving 18 bases between. The CDR3 sequence: CASSACRDGSNYGYTF. DNA of the CDR3: TGTGCCAGCAGCGCATGCCGGGACGGATCGAACTATGGCTACACCTTC. Based on the CDR3 plus reference TRBV7-3 and TRBJ1-2, the full variable domain is GAGVSQTPSNKVTEKGKYVELRCDPISGHTALYWYRQSLGQGPEFLIYFQGTGAADDSGLPNDRFFAVRPEGSVSTLKIQRTERGDSAVYLCASSACRDGSNYGYTFGSGTRLTVV.

This clonotype has a count of ten or more. The V call is TRBV18, the J call TRBJ1-6, with a weak D call TRBD1 (5 bases). Germline CDR1 is KGHSH and CDR2 is LQKENI. The CDR3 sequence is 14 residues long. V was pared by 6 bases and J by 7 bases, with 13 bases between. In DNA, the CDR3 is TGTGCCAGCTCTAGGGGACCACAAAATTCACCCCTCCACTTT. Its translation is CASSRGPQNSPLHF.

This clonotype occurred a few times. The CDR3 nucleotides read TGTGCCAGCAGGCTCCCAGGCCCAGAGACCCAGTACTTC. Protein sequence: CASRLPGPETQYF. This sequence joins TRBV28 and TRBJ2-5, with no clear D. This CDR3 is 13 amino acids long. CDR1 is MDHEN and CDR2 is SYDVKM in the germline V gene. V was clipped by 6 bases and J by 4 bases, with 12 bases between them. The whole variable domain, filled in from reference TRBV28 and TRBJ2-5, reads DVKVTQSSRYLVKRTGEKVFLECVQDMDHENMFWYRQDPGLGLRLIYFSYDVKMKEKGDIPEGYSVSREKKERFSLILESASTNQTSMYLCASRLPGPETQYFGPGTRLLVL.

This clonotype has just a few counts. This chain uses TRBV10-3 with TRBJ2-1; D is ambiguous. The CDR3 is 13 amino acids. Germline V gives CDR1 ENHRY, CDR2 SYGVKD. V was trimmed by 10 bases and J by 10 bases, leaving 20 bases between them. This CDR3 reads CATGLRPRMEQFF. Here the CDR3 DNA reads TGTGCCACTGGATTACGCCCCCGCATGGAGCAGTTCTTC.

This sequence joins TRBV25-1 and TRBJ2-2; D is tentatively TRBD1 or TRBD2 (6 bases each). The V gene lost 3 bases and the J gene lost 2 bases, with 13 bases spanning the gap. This CDR3 has 16 residues. Germline CDR1 MGHDK, CDR2 SYGVNS. The CDR3 sequence is CASSESGGHNTGELFF. Here the CDR3 DNA reads TGTGCCAGCAGTGAGTCCGGGGGCCATAACACCGGGGAGCTGTTTTTT. Combining the CDR3 with reference TRBV25-1 and TRBJ2-2 gives the whole variable domain EADIYQTPRYLVIGTGKKITLECSQTMGHDKMYWYQQDPGMELHLIHYSYGVNSTEKGDLSSESTVSRIRTEHFPLTLESARPSHTSQYLCASSESGGHNTGELFFGEGSRLTVL.

This clonotype was observed many times. The V gene is TRBV7-2, the J gene TRBJ2-7, with D possibly matching TRBD1 (5 bases). The V end was cut by 3 bases, the J end by 5 bases, with 14 bases between. The germline V gene has CDR1 SGHTA and CDR2 FQGNSA. The CDR3 sequence is 14 residues long. The CDR3 loop reads CASSFYQGRDEQYF. For the CDR3, the DNA is TGTGCCAGCAGCTTCTATCAGGGCAGGGACGAGCAGTACTTC. Based on the CDR3 plus reference TRBV7-2 and TRBJ2-7, the full variable domain is GAGVSQSPSNKVTEKGKDVELRCDPISGHTALYWYRQSLGQGLEFLIYFQGNSAPDKSGLPSDRFSAERTGGSVSTLTIQRTQQEDSAVYLCASSFYQGRDEQYFGPGTRLTVT.

The chain couples TRBV29-1 to TRBJ1-1, with a possible D match to TRBD1 (6 bases). This CDR3 is built from 12 residues. Germline V CDR1 and CDR2: SQVTM, ANQGSEA. The germline V and J ends were trimmed by 2 bases and 7 bases, with 11 bases remaining between them. The CDR3 DNA follows: TGCAGCGTTGAACCGACAGGAAATGAAGCTTTCTTT. Its translation is CSVEPTGNEAFF.

This clonotype was observed a handful of times. The rearrangement links TRBV5-6 to TRBJ2-3; 7 bases fit TRBD1. The germline CDR1 and CDR2 sequences are SGHDT and YYEEEE. This CDR3 spans 15 amino acids. V gave up 0 bases and J gave up 4 bases; unmatched junction bases: 5. CDR3 sequence reads: CASSLVGQPSDTQYF. CDR3 bases: TGTGCCAGCAGCTTGGTGGGACAGCCCTCAGATACGCAGTATTTT.

This clonotype occurred many times. This sequence joins TRBV29-1 and TRBJ2-5, with a tentative D call TRBD1 (5 bases). CDR1 and CDR2 (germline): SQVTM, ANQGSEA. Trimming left V 3 bases short and J 4 bases short, with 9 bases between. The CDR3 is 12 residues long. CDR3 sequence: CSVDQGRETQYF. CDR3 bases: TGCAGCGTTGATCAGGGAAGAGAGACCCAGTACTTC.

This clonotype came up many times. This chain links TRBV6-5 with TRBJ1-2, with D perhaps matching TRBD1 (6 bases). V was trimmed by 5 bases and J by 4 bases, leaving 14 bases between them. This CDR3 spans 14 amino acids. The germline V gene has CDR1 MNHEY and CDR2 SVGAGI. CDR3 sequence (DNA): TGTGCCAGCAGTCTAGACAGGTTCCTCTATGGCTACACCTTC. Amino acids: CASSLDRFLYGYTF.

This rearrangement joins TRBV11-2 to TRBJ2-3; D is ambiguous. Germline V lookup: CDR1 SGHAT, CDR2 FQNNGV. With 1 base removed from V and 2 bases from J, the gap between germline ends came to 10 bases. The CDR3 runs 15 residues. This chain's CDR3 is CASSLAHSSTDTQYF. The DNA of the CDR3 is TGTGCCAGCAGCTTAGCTCACAGCTCCACAGATACGCAGTATTTT.

The sample holds a few counts of this clonotype. The gene calls are TRBV28 and TRBJ2-7; the D is unclear. In germline, CDR1 is MDHEN, CDR2 SYDVKM. The CDR3 length is 11 residues. V shed 5 bases and J shed 6 bases, with 8 bases lying between them. The CDR3 loop reads CASSRHVEQYF. CDR3 DNA: TGTGCCAGCAGTCGACATGTCGAGCAGTACTTC.

The chain is built from TRBV12-3 or TRBV12-4 and TRBJ2-3; TRBD2 is a possible D gene (6 bases). The CDR3 is 15 amino acids. Trimming left V 6 bases short and J 1 base short, with 14 bases between. DNA for the CDR3: TGTGCCAGCAGCGGTGGAGCTAGCGGCACAGATACGCAGTATTTT. This sequence encodes CASSGGASGTDTQYF.